Listed below are T cell receptor beta chains from one sample, sequenced in a study of PD-1 blockade in classical Hodgkin lymphoma. Repertoires were generated with immunoSEQ multiplex PCR, while TCRdb's copy carries only in-frame clones and drops some. The sample records tens of thousands of clones, about 87% being singletons. The source material was peripheral blood mononuclear cells (PBMCs), sampled at baseline. Source of these receptors: a human donor with classical Hodgkin lymphoma. Each CDR3 is given with its conserved first and last residue. Fields, in order: V gene, J gene, clone size, D gene, CDR3 protein, CDR3 DNA. A D gene is named only where the DNA matches it firmly. Only part of the rows carry a size: once, few, many, or a class if the clone is expanded.

v_call: TRBV27; j_call: TRBJ1-2; clone_size: NA; d_call: NA; cdr3_aa: CASTSDKRPYTF; cdr3_nt: TGTGCCAGCACCTCGGACAAGAGGCCCTACACCTTC
v_call: TRBV6-5; j_call: TRBJ1-2; clone_size: once; d_call: TRBD1; cdr3_aa: CASSYRQGVCGYTF; cdr3_nt: TGTGCCAGCAGTTACCGACAGGGGGTCTGTGGCTACACCTTC
v_call: TRBV5-5; j_call: TRBJ2-7; clone_size: NA; d_call: NA; cdr3_aa: CASLGAGGLFEQYF; cdr3_nt: TGTGCCAGCCTTGGGGCAGGGGGACTTTTCGAGCAGTACTTC
v_call: TRBV5-6; j_call: TRBJ2-6; clone_size: NA; d_call: NA; cdr3_aa: CASSLWGEPGANVLTF; cdr3_nt: TGTGCCAGCAGCTTGTGGGGGGAACCCGGGGCCAACGTCCTGACTTTC
v_call: TRBV29-1; j_call: TRBJ2-7; clone_size: once; d_call: TRBD1; cdr3_aa: CSVRTGGPSYEQYF; cdr3_nt: TGCAGCGTGCGGACAGGGGGGCCCTCCTACGAGCAGTACTTC
v_call: TRBV12-5; j_call: TRBJ1-2; clone_size: few; d_call: TRBD1; cdr3_aa: CASGLVRDRPSDGYTF; cdr3_nt: TGTGCTAGTGGTTTGGTACGGGACAGGCCGTCTGATGGCTACACCTTC
v_call: TRBV28; j_call: TRBJ1-3; clone_size: NA; d_call: NA; cdr3_aa: CASSPRVYRYGNTIYF; cdr3_nt: TGTGCCAGCAGTCCTCGGGTGTATAGATACGGAAACACCATATATTTT
v_call: TRBV2; j_call: TRBJ2-5; clone_size: once; d_call: NA; cdr3_aa: CASSKQGPQETQYF; cdr3_nt: TGTGCCAGCAGTAAGCAGGGGCCCCAAGAGACCCAGTACTTC
v_call: TRBV6-5; j_call: TRBJ2-1; clone_size: NA; d_call: NA; cdr3_aa: CASSLRRYEQFF; cdr3_nt: TGTGCCAGCAGCCTCCGGAGGTATGAGCAGTTCTTC
v_call: TRBV23-1; j_call: TRBJ2-5; clone_size: NA; d_call: NA; cdr3_aa: CASSQSDQYF; cdr3_nt: TGCGCCAGCAGTCAAAGTGACCAGTACTTC
v_call: TRBV28; j_call: TRBJ2-7; clone_size: NA; d_call: NA; cdr3_aa: CASSSTGMRAYEQYF; cdr3_nt: TGTGCCAGCAGCTCAACAGGTATGCGGGCCTACGAGCAGTACTTC
v_call: TRBV7-2; j_call: TRBJ1-4; clone_size: NA; d_call: NA; cdr3_aa: CASSLDHSSDEKLFF; cdr3_nt: TGTGCCAGCAGCTTAGACCACAGCTCGGATGAAAAACTGTTTTTT
v_call: TRBV7-9; j_call: TRBJ1-2; clone_size: NA; d_call: NA; cdr3_aa: CASSLMDPGSFGYTF; cdr3_nt: TGTGCCAGCAGCTTAATGGACCCAGGGTCTTTTGGCTACACCTTC
v_call: TRBV6-6; j_call: TRBJ1-3; clone_size: NA; d_call: TRBD1; cdr3_aa: CASSRDRGLENTIYF; cdr3_nt: TGTGCCAGCAGCCGGGACAGGGGCCTCGAAAACACCATATATTTT
v_call: TRBV19; j_call: TRBJ2-7; clone_size: medium-sized; d_call: TRBD2; cdr3_aa: CASSTGLAGVYEQYF; cdr3_nt: TGTGCCAGTAGCACGGGACTAGCGGGAGTATACGAGCAGTACTTC
v_call: TRBV7-9; j_call: TRBJ1-6; clone_size: NA; d_call: NA; cdr3_aa: CASSYTQDSPLHF; cdr3_nt: TGTGCCAGCAGTTATACCCAGGATTCACCCCTCCACTTT
v_call: TRBV7-3; j_call: TRBJ2-1; clone_size: once; d_call: NA; cdr3_aa: CASSQVGVTYNEQFF; cdr3_nt: TGTGCCAGCAGCCAAGTAGGAGTCACCTACAATGAGCAGTTCTTC
v_call: TRBV5-1; j_call: TRBJ2-1; clone_size: NA; d_call: TRBD2; cdr3_aa: CASSLVTSGGADEQFF; cdr3_nt: TGCGCCAGCAGCTTGGTGACTAGCGGGGGGGCCGATGAGCAGTTCTTC
v_call: TRBV30; j_call: TRBJ2-4; clone_size: NA; d_call: TRBD1; cdr3_aa: CAWSDRGSIQYF; cdr3_nt: TGTGCCTGGAGTGACAGGGGGTCCATTCAGTACTTC
v_call: TRBV10-3; j_call: TRBJ2-3; clone_size: NA; d_call: NA; cdr3_aa: CAINWADPSTDTQYF; cdr3_nt: TGTGCCATCAATTGGGCCGACCCTAGCACAGATACGCAGTATTTT
v_call: TRBV12-5; j_call: TRBJ1-4; clone_size: NA; d_call: NA; cdr3_aa: CASGGGQGNEKLFF; cdr3_nt: TGTGCTAGTGGGGGCGGGCAGGGAAATGAAAAACTGTTTTTT
v_call: TRBV27; j_call: TRBJ1-2; clone_size: NA; d_call: TRBD1; cdr3_aa: CASSPDRGDYGYTF; cdr3_nt: TGTGCCAGCAGCCCGGACAGGGGCGACTATGGCTACACCTTC
v_call: TRBV19; j_call: TRBJ1-3; clone_size: once; d_call: NA; cdr3_aa: CASTSSGSGNTIYF; cdr3_nt: TGTGCCAGTACCTCATCGGGATCTGGAAACACCATATATTTT
v_call: TRBV30; j_call: TRBJ2-2; clone_size: NA; d_call: NA; cdr3_aa: CAWTFLSGTGELFF; cdr3_nt: TGTGCCTGGACCTTCCTCTCGGGCACCGGGGAGCTGTTTTTT
v_call: TRBV29-1; j_call: TRBJ2-1; clone_size: NA; d_call: TRBD2; cdr3_aa: CSVSGTSTYNEQFF; cdr3_nt: TGCAGCGTTTCCGGGACTAGCACCTACAATGAGCAGTTCTTC
v_call: TRBV28; j_call: TRBJ2-7; clone_size: NA; d_call: NA; cdr3_aa: CASSLIGDNTYEQYF; cdr3_nt: TGTGCCAGCAGTTTAATAGGGGACAACACCTACGAGCAGTACTTC
v_call: TRBV18; j_call: TRBJ1-1; clone_size: NA; d_call: NA; cdr3_aa: CASSLLSPGGDANTEAFF; cdr3_nt: TGTGCCAGCTCACTCCTGAGCCCGGGGGGGGATGCGAACACTGAAGCTTTCTTT
v_call: TRBV29-1; j_call: TRBJ1-2; clone_size: NA; d_call: TRBD1; cdr3_aa: CSVAGTGGTQTNGYTF; cdr3_nt: TGCAGCGTTGCCGGGACAGGTGGGACCCAGACTAATGGCTACACCTTC
v_call: TRBV9; j_call: TRBJ2-7; clone_size: NA; d_call: TRBD2; cdr3_aa: CASSGQGTREQYF; cdr3_nt: TGTGCCAGCAGCGGCCAGGGGACTAGGGAGCAGTACTTC
v_call: TRBV16; j_call: TRBJ1-6; clone_size: NA; d_call: NA; cdr3_aa: CASSPRQIPSPLHF; cdr3_nt: TGTGCCAGCAGCCCGAGACAGATACCTTCACCCCTCCACTTT
v_call: TRBV7-9; j_call: TRBJ2-2; clone_size: NA; d_call: NA; cdr3_aa: CASSPNIVSAPLNTGELFF; cdr3_nt: TGTGCCAGCAGCCCCAATATAGTATCGGCCCCCCTGAACACCGGGGAGCTGTTTTTT
v_call: TRBV7-9; j_call: TRBJ2-2; clone_size: NA; d_call: NA; cdr3_aa: CASSLLAGGANTGELFF; cdr3_nt: TGTGCCAGCAGCTTACTAGCCGGGGGAGCGAACACCGGGGAGCTGTTTTTT
v_call: TRBV7-9; j_call: TRBJ2-3; clone_size: NA; d_call: TRBD2; cdr3_aa: CASSLGVAGGYTQYF; cdr3_nt: TGTGCCAGCAGCTTAGGGGTAGCGGGAGGATATACGCAGTATTTT
v_call: TRBV7-9; j_call: TRBJ2-3; clone_size: once; d_call: NA; cdr3_aa: CASSLVWTADTQYF; cdr3_nt: TGTGCCAGCAGCTTAGTGTGGACAGCAGATACGCAGTATTTT
v_call: TRBV7-9; j_call: TRBJ1-1; clone_size: NA; d_call: TRBD1; cdr3_aa: CASSRTGNTEAFF; cdr3_nt: TGTGCCAGCAGCCGGACAGGGAACACTGAAGCTTTCTTT
v_call: TRBV6-5; j_call: TRBJ2-1; clone_size: NA; d_call: NA; cdr3_aa: CASSSRGDNEQFF; cdr3_nt: TGTGCCAGCAGTTCCAGGGGAGACAATGAGCAGTTCTTC
v_call: TRBV10-3; j_call: TRBJ1-1; clone_size: NA; d_call: TRBD1; cdr3_aa: CAISELTGTTEAFF; cdr3_nt: TGTGCCATCAGTGAGTTGACAGGGACCACTGAAGCTTTCTTT
v_call: TRBV9; j_call: TRBJ2-1; clone_size: once; d_call: NA; cdr3_aa: CASSPAVAPYRYNEQFF; cdr3_nt: TGTGCCAGCAGCCCAGCGGTAGCCCCCTATCGATACAATGAGCAGTTCTTC
v_call: TRBV10-3; j_call: TRBJ2-5; clone_size: NA; d_call: NA; cdr3_aa: CAISESKETQYF; cdr3_nt: TGTGCCATCAGTGAGTCGAAGGAGACCCAGTACTTC
v_call: TRBV18; j_call: TRBJ2-1; clone_size: NA; d_call: TRBD2; cdr3_aa: CASSLAGGTNEQFF; cdr3_nt: TGTGCCAGCTCTCTAGCGGGAGGGACTAATGAGCAGTTCTTC
v_call: TRBV6-5; j_call: TRBJ1-5; clone_size: NA; d_call: NA; cdr3_aa: CASSPTGNQPQHF; cdr3_nt: TGTGCCAGCTCCCCGACGGGGAATCAGCCCCAGCATTTT
v_call: TRBV2; j_call: TRBJ1-5; clone_size: NA; d_call: NA; cdr3_aa: CASSLGLWNQPQHF; cdr3_nt: TGTGCCAGCAGTCTGGGGTTATGGAATCAGCCCCAGCATTTT
v_call: TRBV10-2; j_call: TRBJ2-7; clone_size: NA; d_call: TRBD2; cdr3_aa: CASSSSYLAGGEYEQYF; cdr3_nt: TGCGCCAGCAGTAGTTCCTACTTAGCGGGAGGGGAGTACGAGCAGTACTTC
v_call: TRBV28; j_call: TRBJ1-2; clone_size: once; d_call: TRBD1; cdr3_aa: CASSLHRGGYGYTF; cdr3_nt: TGTGCCAGCAGTTTACACAGGGGGGGATATGGCTACACCTTC
v_call: TRBV7-2; j_call: TRBJ1-6; clone_size: NA; d_call: TRBD1; cdr3_aa: CASSLEGGGNSPLHF; cdr3_nt: TGTGCCAGCAGCTTAGAAGGGGGCGGGAATTCACCCCTCCACTTT
v_call: TRBV7-3; j_call: TRBJ2-1; clone_size: NA; d_call: NA; cdr3_aa: CASSRGAYNEQFF; cdr3_nt: TGTGCCAGCAGTAGGGGGGCCTACAATGAGCAGTTCTTC
v_call: TRBV7-6; j_call: TRBJ2-7; clone_size: once; d_call: TRBD1; cdr3_aa: CASSLVGQGALWEQYF; cdr3_nt: TGTGCCAGCAGCTTAGTGGGACAGGGGGCACTTTGGGAGCAGTACTTC
v_call: TRBV7-7; j_call: TRBJ2-5; clone_size: NA; d_call: NA; cdr3_aa: CASSLRGETQYF; cdr3_nt: TGTGCCAGCAGCTTACGGGGAGAGACCCAGTACTTC
v_call: TRBV6-5; j_call: TRBJ2-5; clone_size: NA; d_call: NA; cdr3_aa: CASTNGETQYF; cdr3_nt: TGTGCCAGCACCAACGGAGAGACCCAGTACTTC
v_call: TRBV5-1; j_call: TRBJ1-4; clone_size: NA; d_call: NA; cdr3_aa: CASRDFATNEKLFF; cdr3_nt: TGCGCCAGCAGGGACTTTGCAACTAATGAAAAACTGTTTTTT
v_call: TRBV7-2; j_call: TRBJ1-5; clone_size: NA; d_call: NA; cdr3_aa: CASSLGYQPQHF; cdr3_nt: TGTGCCAGCAGCTTAGGCTATCAGCCCCAGCATTTT
v_call: TRBV6-5; j_call: TRBJ2-7; clone_size: NA; d_call: TRBD2; cdr3_aa: CASSSTLAGAYEQYF; cdr3_nt: TGTGCCAGCAGTTCCACTCTAGCGGGGGCCTACGAGCAGTACTTC
v_call: TRBV6-5; j_call: TRBJ1-5; clone_size: NA; d_call: NA; cdr3_aa: CASTWAPGNQPQHF; cdr3_nt: TGTGCCAGCACCTGGGCTCCGGGCAATCAGCCCCAGCATTTT
v_call: TRBV5-4; j_call: TRBJ2-2; clone_size: NA; d_call: TRBD1; cdr3_aa: CASRIATGAGELFF; cdr3_nt: TGTGCCAGCAGGATTGCGACAGGGGCCGGGGAGCTGTTTTTT
v_call: TRBV11-2; j_call: TRBJ2-5; clone_size: NA; d_call: NA; cdr3_aa: CASSLGRVDYF; cdr3_nt: TGTGCCAGCAGCTTAGGGCGGGTGGATTACTTC
v_call: TRBV6-1; j_call: TRBJ2-3; clone_size: NA; d_call: NA; cdr3_aa: CASSQGYTVDTQYF; cdr3_nt: TGTGCCAGCAGCCAGGGGTACACGGTAGATACGCAGTATTTT
v_call: TRBV4-3; j_call: TRBJ2-1; clone_size: NA; d_call: TRBD2; cdr3_aa: CASSQGEFSGREAEQFF; cdr3_nt: TGCGCCAGCAGCCAAGGGGAATTTAGCGGGAGGGAAGCTGAGCAGTTCTTC
v_call: TRBV25-1; j_call: TRBJ1-3; clone_size: NA; d_call: NA; cdr3_aa: CASSVPGTAGNTIYF; cdr3_nt: TGTGCCAGCAGTGTCCCCGGGACCGCTGGAAACACCATATATTTT
v_call: TRBV7-9; j_call: TRBJ1-1; clone_size: NA; d_call: NA; cdr3_aa: CASSTATQGPTEAFF; cdr3_nt: TGTGCCAGCAGCACAGCAACTCAGGGGCCCACTGAAGCTTTCTTT